The 12 T cell receptor beta chains reported below all come from one sample, sequenced in a study of response to subunit inactivated influenza vaccine. TCRdb reprocessed the RT-PCR reads with MiXCR, giving one entry per CDR3 protein. The sample contains about 500,000 distinct CDR3 sequences, more than 15% of which appear only once. This specimen consisted of CD4+ T cells sorted from PBMCs, obtained approximately 25 months after vaccination. These receptors came from a man in his fifties or sixties who received an inactivated influenza vaccine.

The V call is TRBV10-1, the J call TRBJ2-3, with a tentative D call TRBD1 (5 bases). The CDR3 is made up of 14 amino acids. V lost 3 bases and J lost 4, with 11 bases in between. Germline loops: CDR1 WNHNN, CDR2 SYGVQD (reference sequence). CDR3 in amino acids: CASSDTLGADTQYF. CDR3 in DNA: TGCGCCAGCAGTGACACTTTAGGGGCAGATACGCAGTATTTT.

This clonotype turned up a few times. This sequence joins TRBV5-1 and TRBJ2-1; a weak D match, TRBD2 (7 bases). Germline-derived CDR1 and CDR2 are SGHRS and YFSETQ. The CDR3 has 17 amino acids. Between the trimmed V and J ends, which lost 4 bases and 4 bases, there was a span of 21 bases. The CDR3 bases are TGCGCCAGCAGCGGGGGGGCGGGGGTTACAAAATACAATGAGCAGTTCTTC. Its protein is CASSGGAGVTKYNEQFF.

This clonotype was observed a handful of times. The V gene is TRBV7-3, the J gene TRBJ2-2; 9 nucleotides match TRBD2. The CDR3 spans 15 residues. The germline V gene encodes CDR1 SGHTA and CDR2 FQGTGA. The V gene end was trimmed by 4 bases and the J gene end by 4 bases; junction bases not matched to a gene: 4. The CDR3 DNA reads TGTGCCAGCAGCTCTAGCGGGACCTTCACCGGGGAGCTGTTTTTT. The encoded protein is CASSSSGTFTGELFF.

This clonotype was counted once. V usage is TRBV5-4 and J usage is TRBJ1-1, with D hard to call. Per germline, CDR1 SGHNT and CDR2 YYREEE (reference sequence). V gave up 3 bases and J gave up 2 bases, with 8 bases separating them. The CDR3 is 13 residues long. The CDR3 is CASSSEANTEAFF. The CDR3 nucleotides are TGTGCCAGCAGCTCGGAAGCTAACACTGAAGCTTTCTTT. The variable domain in full, with the rest retrieved from reference TRBV5-4 and TRBJ1-1, is ETGVTQSPTHLIKTRGQQVTLRCSSQSGHNTVSWYQQALGQGPQFIFQYYREEENGRGNFPPRFSGLQFPNYSSELNVNALELDDSALYLCASSSEANTEAFFGQGTRLTVV.

The V and J genes are TRBV6-2 or TRBV6-3 and TRBJ1-2; 8 bases are shared with TRBD1. CDR3 size: 14 residues. The ends lost 6 bases at V and 6 bases at J; junction bases unmatched: 9. The germline CDR1 and CDR2 sequences are MNHEY and SVGEGT. CDR3: CASRPRDRINGYTF. The CDR3 DNA reads TGTGCCAGCAGGCCCCGGGACAGGATCAATGGCTACACCTTC.

This clonotype has a handful of counts. The rearrangement uses TRBV14 and TRBJ2-3, with unresolved D. CDR3 length: 17 residues. The ends were cut back, 0 bases at V and 0 bases at J, with 13 bases in the middle. Germline V gene lookup returns CDR1 SGHDN and CDR2 FVKESK. CDR3 nucleotides: TGTGCCAGCAGCCAAGACCCCATAGGGATCAGCACAGATACGCAGTATTTT. Translated, it gives CASSQDPIGISTDTQYF.

This clonotype was observed a few times. J is TRBJ2-5 and V is TRBV29-1, with D maybe TRBD2 (6 bases). Trimming pared 4 bases from V and 1 base from J, leaving 16 bases between. The CDR3 spans 15 residues. Germline CDR1 and CDR2: SQVTM and ANQGSEA. The CDR3 reads CSVGTRIAVQETQYF. The CDR3 DNA is TGCAGCGTTGGCACCCGAATAGCGGTCCAAGAGACCCAGTACTTC. Looking up the rest from reference TRBV29-1 and TRBJ2-5 gives the full variable domain: SAVISQKPSRDICQRGTSLTIQCQVDSQVTMMFWYRQQPGQSLTLIATANQGSEATYESGFVIDKFPISRPNLTFSTLTVSNMSPEDSSIYLCSVGTRIAVQETQYFGPGTRLLVL.

This chain joins TRBV20-1 and TRBJ2-1, with 10 bases identical to TRBD2. This CDR3 has 16 amino acids. Trimming at V came to 1 base and at J to 7 bases, leaving 10 bases not matched to a gene. CDR1 DFQATT and CDR2 SNEGSKA come from the germline V gene (reference sequence). The CDR3 DNA follows: TGCAGTGCTAGAGTTCCCACGGGACTAGCGATTAATGAGCAGTTCTTC. This codes for CSARVPTGLAINEQFF.

This clonotype was seen a handful of times. V usage is TRBV6-1 and J usage is TRBJ2-7, with 9 bases identical to TRBD2. The germline V gene encodes CDR1 MNHNS and CDR2 SASEGT. This CDR3 region has 15 residues. The V segment lost 4 bases and the J segment 3 bases; nucleotides outside the gene matches: 7. The DNA of the CDR3 is TGTGCCAGCAGTGTTGATAGCGGGGGATTCTACGAGCAGTACTTC. Protein: CASSVDSGGFYEQYF.

V and J are TRBV7-9 and TRBJ1-1; the D is unclear. The V gene's germline CDR1 is SEHNR and CDR2 FQNEAQ (reference sequence). V dropped 5 bases and J dropped 0 bases, with 13 bases sitting between them. The CDR3 has 15 residues. CDR3 sequence reads: CASSPLRALNTEAFF. The CDR3 nucleotides read TGTGCCAGCAGCCCTCTTAGGGCTTTGAACACTGAAGCTTTCTTT.

The genes are TRBV12-3 or TRBV12-4 and TRBJ1-2, with 7 bases identical to TRBD1. The CDR3 has 13 amino acids. J was trimmed by 5 bases and V by 7 bases; bases with no gene match: 7. CDR3 region: CASTPTGRYGYTF. In DNA form, the CDR3 reads TGTGCCAGCACCCCGACAGGGAGATATGGCTACACCTTC.

This clonotype was recorded at least ten times. CDR3 loop: CAIRQGRDGPGELFF. Written as DNA, the CDR3 is TGTGCCATCCGTCAGGGAAGGGACGGGCCCGGGGAGCTGTTTTTT. The chain joins TRBV10-3 to TRBJ2-2; perhaps D is TRBD1 or TRBD2 (5 bases each). The CDR3 consists of 15 residues. In germline, CDR1 is ENHRY, CDR2 SYGVKD. The V gene lost 8 bases and the J gene lost 6 bases, with 19 bases spanning the gap.